The T cell receptor (beta chain) described here comes from a study of blood T cell repertoires in COVID-19. About the study: Researchers got acute and convalescent COVID-19 samples from the United States, Italy and Spain. Nucleic acid was either cDNA or gDNA, and it came from T cells, B-cell-depleted T cells, or PBMCs.

Original handling: Reference gene primer amplification in the assay estimated nucleated cell counts. TCRdb's table, derived via immunoSEQ multiplex PCR, lists solely in-frame clones and lacks some. Clone size and V and J calls were adopted from that table, with D and trimming inferred from the DNA. The data show some 99,000 clones, with over 70% seen just once and about 11% held by the top ten. Germline CDR1 reads KGHDR; CDR2 reads SFDVKD. V was trimmed by 6 bases and J by 1 base, leaving 12 bases between them. The CDR3 loop spans 14 amino acids. The sequencing sample was made of peripheral blood. The TCR was taken from a woman older than 75 with acute or convalescent COVID-19. The genes are TRBV24-1 and TRBJ2-7; tentative D call: TRBD1 (6 bases). CDR3 in amino acids: CATSPAGVSYEQYF. The DNA for the CDR3 is TGTGCCACCAGTCCCGCAGGGGTTTCCTACGAGCAGTACTTC.